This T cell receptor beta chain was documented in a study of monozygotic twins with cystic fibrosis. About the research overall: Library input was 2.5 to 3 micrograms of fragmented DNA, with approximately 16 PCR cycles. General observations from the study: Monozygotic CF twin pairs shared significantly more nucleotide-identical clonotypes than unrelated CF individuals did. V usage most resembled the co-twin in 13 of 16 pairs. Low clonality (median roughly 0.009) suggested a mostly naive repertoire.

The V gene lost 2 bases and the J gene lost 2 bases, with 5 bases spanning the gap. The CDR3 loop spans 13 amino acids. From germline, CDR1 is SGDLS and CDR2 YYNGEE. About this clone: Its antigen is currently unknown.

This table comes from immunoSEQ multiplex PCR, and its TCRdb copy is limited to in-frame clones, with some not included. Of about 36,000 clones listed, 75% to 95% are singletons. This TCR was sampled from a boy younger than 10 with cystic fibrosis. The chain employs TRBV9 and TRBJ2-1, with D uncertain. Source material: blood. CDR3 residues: CASSVNTYNEQFF. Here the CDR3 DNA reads TGTGCCAGCAGCGTCAACACCTACAATGAGCAGTTCTTC.